The 4 T cell receptor beta chains below all came from one sample that was sequenced in a study of blood T cells in healthy people across ages. The second PCR ran roughly 7 to 12 cycles with a sample-barcoded 5' primer and J-beta primers. Each CDR3 protein gets one entry after TCRdb re-called the 5' RACE reads with MiXCR. Among approximately 810,000 distinct CDR3 sequences, about 30% were seen once, and the ten largest hold 17%. Sequenced material: blood. These receptors originate from a woman aged 80 or over in good health.

To note about this clonotype: Being one base from a much bigger clone, this may be a read error. The V gene is TRBV3-1, the J gene TRBJ1-2, with unresolved D. The CDR3 has 13 amino acids. V lost 7 bases to trimming and J lost 8 bases, with 17 bases between them. The germline CDR1 and CDR2 sequences are LGHDT and YNNKEL (reference sequence). CDR3 nucleotide sequence: TGTGCCAGCACCCGTACTATGGGCGAAGGCTACACCTTC. Translating gives CASTRTMGEGYTF.

This clonotype was observed at least ten times. The chain employs TRBV5-1 and TRBJ2-1; 10 bases align to TRBD2. The CDR3 length is 14 residues. Unmatched junction bases numbered 5, after V lost 4 bases and J lost 7 bases. Germline V gene sequence: CDR1 SGHRS, CDR2 YFSETQ. CDR3 sequence: CASSRVAGGNEQFF. The CDR3 DNA reads as TGCGCCAGCAGCAGAGTAGCGGGGGGAAATGAGCAGTTCTTC. Combining the CDR3 with reference TRBV5-1 and TRBJ2-1 gives the whole variable domain KAGVTQTPRYLIKTRGQQVTLSCSPISGHRSVSWYQQTPGQGLQFLFEYFSETQRNKGNFPGRFSGRQFSNSRSEMNVSTLELGDSALYLCASSRVAGGNEQFFGPGTRLTVL.

This clonotype was seen repeatedly, ten times or more. J is TRBJ2-3 and V is TRBV6-5; 10 bases agree with TRBD2. Trimming took 6 bases from V and 5 from J; bases not matched to a gene: 5. The CDR3 has 14 amino acids. Germline V gives CDR1 MNHEY, CDR2 SVGAGI. The DNA of the CDR3 is TGTGCCAGCAGACAAGCGGGGGGGGAAGATACGCAGTATTTT. Amino acids: CASRQAGGEDTQYF.

This clonotype showed up many times. The chain recombines TRBV7-2 with TRBJ2-3; either TRBD1 or TRBD2 may supply D (6 bases each). The CDR3 runs to 18 residues. Germline CDR1 reads SGHTA; CDR2 reads FQGNSA. Between the trimmed V and J ends, which lost 2 bases and 1 base, there was a span of 19 bases. CDR3 region: CASSLWGVQGLRTDTQYF. The DNA for the CDR3 is TGTGCCAGCAGCTTATGGGGGGTGCAGGGGCTCCGCACAGATACGCAGTATTTT.